This TCR beta chain was recovered during a study of blood T cells in healthy people across ages (dated by TCRdb to 2015 to 2017). Notes on the research overall: In model experiments, template switching captured roughly one uniquely barcoded TCR beta cDNA molecule for every two T cells. Age-related changes in TCR beta repertoire diversity were measured in the study by deep sequencing normalized with unique cDNA molecular identifiers. Four age groups were formed from the donors: young (average approximately 15 years), middle-aged (around 37), aged (over 55) and long-lived (approximately 78). To avoid experimental bias, donors of different ages were spread randomly across the sequencing lanes. For two donors (one aged 18 to 29 and one aged 80 or older), the study analyzed two additional independent replicas of 1 million unique cDNA reads from the same blood draw. The study at large found these results: Because profiling used bulk unsorted PBMCs, naive and antigen-experienced compartments could not be compared conclusively. The CMV infection status of donors was not known, potentially confounding age-related changes in expanded clonotypes. Observed TCR beta diversity per million T cells fell roughly linearly with age, and a significant reduction was already apparent by age roughly 40. The long-lived group showed more naive CD4+ T cells, fewer expanded clones and increased TCR diversity than the aged group, suggesting age selection. Estimates of total diversity based on one million sequenced T cells were considered lower bounds and underestimates. Observed TCR beta diversity correlated strongly with the percentage of naive T cells measured by flow cytometry.

Deletion took 3 bases off V and 4 bases off J, with a span of 9 bases between the germline ends. The CDR3 holds 13 amino acids from the cysteine to the phenylalanine. Kept here is only the CDR3 DNA, which spans 39 bases and is read in frame from base 1. According to the germline V gene (reference sequence), CDR1 reads LGHDT and CDR2 reads YNNKEL. This clonotype was seen more than once but under ten times. Its recognized antigen is unknown. No quality values exist for individual bases; no much larger clone is one base distant. The roughly 42 donors, aged 6 to 90 years, were systemically healthy Caucasian individuals from Russia. Ten milliliters of peripheral blood were drawn from each donor into EDTA-treated Vacutainer tubes. Ficoll-Paque density-gradient centrifugation was used to isolate PBMCs, with at least 6.5 million per sample. Trizol reagent was used to extract total RNA from PBMCs, with at least 6 micrograms per sample. For every donor, an aliquot of PBMCs went through flow cytometry to measure the percentages of naive CD45RAhigh/CD27high T cells.

Libraries were constructed by 5' RACE. Sequencing was performed on an Illumina HiSeq 2500. A second PCR of 7 to 11 cycles was performed with a sample-barcoded 5' primer and a J-beta primer mix. Each TCR beta cDNA molecule received a unique molecular identifier from a template-switch 5' adaptor carrying 12 random nucleotides. At least 3 million CDR3-containing paired-end reads were obtained from each sample. First-strand cDNA was synthesized from all RNA with the Mint cDNA synthesis kit, primed by a TRBC-specific oligonucleotide. Following uracil-DNA glycosylase treatment, all cDNA underwent a first 18-cycle PCR with the universal primers M1SS and BC2_uni_R. The study's own analysis went as follows. For normalization, 1 million high-quality reads, each with a distinct molecular identifier, were randomly selected from each sample. Reads sharing molecular identifiers were discarded rather than binned into consensus sequences. MiTCR, set to a Q25 quality threshold and the strictest error-elimination algorithm, was used for CDR3 identification, clonotype clustering and error correction. A nonparametric unseen species model with Euler transformation was used to estimate a lower bound on total TCR beta diversity. TCRdb reprocessing: public reads trimmed at Q25 with fastp, clones called with MiXCR, in-frame beta chains kept. Every CDR3 protein is listed once, alongside the most common genes and DNA of its rows. The V and J calls shown here were made by TCRdb, not taken from the authors' results. Across this sample there are about 650,000 distinct CDR3 sequences, with about 34% seen only once. The ten most abundant clones make up 15% to 17% of the sample.

Source material: blood. This clonotype was obtained from a woman older than 75 in good health. Donor details come from another sample of the same person, matched by shared clones. Here the chain combines TRBV3-1 and TRBJ1-1, with TRBD1 perhaps the D gene, on 5 matching bases. The CDR3 protein is CASSQGGITEAFF. The DNA is as follows: TGTGCCAGCAGCCAGGGGGGGATCACTGAAGCTTTCTTT. When the CDR3 is completed using the reference TRBV3-1 and TRBJ1-1 genes on either side, the full variable domain is DTAVSQTPKYLVTQMGNDKSIKCEQNLGHDTMYWYKQDSKKFLKIMFSYNNKELIINETVPNRFSPKSPDKAHLNLHINSLELGDSAVYFCASSQGGITEAFFGQGTRLTVV.